Sequencing of this T cell receptor beta chain was carried out in a study of T cell changes during pregnancy in multiple sclerosis. Clones were read by immunoSEQ multiplex PCR, and TCRdb kept only the in-frame ones, dropping some. The data hold 30,000 to 40,000 clones, with 90% observed a single time. V was pared by 10 bases and J by 5 bases, with 16 bases between. Germline-derived CDR1 and CDR2 are MDHEN and SYDVKM. The CDR3 is 13 residues long. The source was CD4+ T cells from peripheral blood mononuclear cells, collected in the second trimester of pregnancy. The rearrangement joins TRBV28 to TRBJ2-3; possibly TRBD1 for D (6 bases). The receptor was isolated from a female donor with multiple sclerosis, enrolled in a pregnancy study. CDR3 DNA: TGTGCCACCACCCAGGGGATTGGAGATACGCAGTATTTT. Residues: CATTQGIGDTQYF.